This entry is about one TCR beta chain. Antigen: not known. This sample was taken from a study of T-cell memory formation after mild COVID-19. Study-wide results and limits: Cross-reactive memory seemingly joined, as some responding clones were found in pre-infection memory.

5'RACE primed from the constant segment yielded TCR alpha and TCR beta cDNA libraries bearing sample barcodes and UMIs. TCRdb re-analysed the 5' RACE reads in MiXCR, keeping a single row per CDR3 protein. The table has around 250,000 distinct CDR3 sequences, roughly 15% seen once; the top ten hold 2% to 2.5%. CDR1 and CDR2 (germline): LNHDA, SQIVND (reference sequence). This CDR3 is 13 amino acids long. Between the trimmed V and J ends, which lost 1 base and 6 bases, there was a span of 6 bases. This clonotype originated in an adult woman who had mild COVID-19 (a few samples of this study predate the infection). Cell type and time point are not known. The sequenced sample was PBMCs or a T cell subset sorted from them (not recorded which). The V call is TRBV19, the J call TRBJ2-2, with D hard to call. DNA of the CDR3: TGTGCCAGTAGTATAGGAGTAGCCGGGGAGCTGTTTTTT. Residues: CASSIGVAGELFF.